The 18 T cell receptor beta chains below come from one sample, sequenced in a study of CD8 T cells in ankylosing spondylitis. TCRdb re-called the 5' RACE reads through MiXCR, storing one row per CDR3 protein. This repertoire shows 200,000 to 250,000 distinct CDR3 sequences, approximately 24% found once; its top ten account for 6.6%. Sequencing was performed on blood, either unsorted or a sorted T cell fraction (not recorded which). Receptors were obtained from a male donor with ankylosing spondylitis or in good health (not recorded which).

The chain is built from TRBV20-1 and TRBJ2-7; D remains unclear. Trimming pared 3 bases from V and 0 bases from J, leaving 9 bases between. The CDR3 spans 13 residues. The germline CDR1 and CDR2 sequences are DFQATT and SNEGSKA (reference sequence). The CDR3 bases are TGCAGTGCTAGCGGGCTAAGCTCCTACGAGCAGTACTTC. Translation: CSASGLSSYEQYF.

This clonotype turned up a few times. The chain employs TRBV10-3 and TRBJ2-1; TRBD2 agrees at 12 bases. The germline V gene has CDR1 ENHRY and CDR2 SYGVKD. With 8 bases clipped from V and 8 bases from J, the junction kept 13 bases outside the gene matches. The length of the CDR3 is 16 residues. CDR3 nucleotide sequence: TGTGCCATCGCCCACGGACTAGCGGGACCTTTGGATGAGCAGTTCTTC. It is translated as CAIAHGLAGPLDEQFF.

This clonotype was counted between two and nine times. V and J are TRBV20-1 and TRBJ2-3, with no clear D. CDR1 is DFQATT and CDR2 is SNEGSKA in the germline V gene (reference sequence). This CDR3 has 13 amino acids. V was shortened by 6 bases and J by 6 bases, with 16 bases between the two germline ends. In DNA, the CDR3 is TGCAGTGCCCCACACTCGGTTGCGGATACGCAGTATTTT. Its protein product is CSAPHSVADTQYF.

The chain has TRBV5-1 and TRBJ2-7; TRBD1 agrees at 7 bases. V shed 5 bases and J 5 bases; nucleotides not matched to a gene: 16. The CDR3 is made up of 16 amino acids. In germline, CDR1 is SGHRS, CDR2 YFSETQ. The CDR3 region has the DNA TGCGCCAGCAGTCTTGGATGGAGTACAGGGGCGAACGAGCAGTACTTC. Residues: CASSLGWSTGANEQYF.

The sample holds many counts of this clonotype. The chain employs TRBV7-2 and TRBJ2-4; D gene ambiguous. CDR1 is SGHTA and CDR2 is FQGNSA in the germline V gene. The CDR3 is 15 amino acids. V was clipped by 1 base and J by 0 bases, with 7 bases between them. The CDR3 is CASSLVLKAKNIQYF. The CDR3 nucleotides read TGTGCCAGCAGCTTAGTACTAAAAGCCAAAAACATTCAGTACTTC.

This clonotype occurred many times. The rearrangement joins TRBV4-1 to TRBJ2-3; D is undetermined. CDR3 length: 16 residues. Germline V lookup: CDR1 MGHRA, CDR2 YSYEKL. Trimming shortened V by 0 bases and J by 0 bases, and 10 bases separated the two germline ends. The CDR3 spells CASSQDTGSSTDTQYF. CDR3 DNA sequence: TGCGCCAGCAGCCAAGATACTGGGTCCAGCACAGATACGCAGTATTTT.

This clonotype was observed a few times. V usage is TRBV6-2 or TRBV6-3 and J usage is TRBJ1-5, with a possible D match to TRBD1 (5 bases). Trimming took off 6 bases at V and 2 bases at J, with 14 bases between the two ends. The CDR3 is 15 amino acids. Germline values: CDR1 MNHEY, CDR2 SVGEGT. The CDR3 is CASRPVGTGNQPQHF. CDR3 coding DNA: TGTGCCAGCAGGCCGGTTGGGACTGGCAATCAGCCCCAGCATTTT.

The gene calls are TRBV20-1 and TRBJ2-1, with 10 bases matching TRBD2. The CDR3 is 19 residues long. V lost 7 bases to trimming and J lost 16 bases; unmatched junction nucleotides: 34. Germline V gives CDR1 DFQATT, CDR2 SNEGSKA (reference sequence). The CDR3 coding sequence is TGCAGTGTTATACCGTCGGGACTCAAGCTAGGTCTAGCGGGAGCGCAAGGATTCTTC. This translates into CSVIPSGLKLGLAGAQGFF.

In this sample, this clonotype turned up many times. CDR3 loop: CASSRWGLQQETQYF. The CDR3 coding sequence is TGTGCCAGCAGCCGGTGGGGGCTTCAACAAGAGACCCAGTACTTC. The J gene is TRBJ2-5, the V gene TRBV7-2; maybe TRBD1 (6 bases). Germline values: CDR1 SGHTA, CDR2 FQGNSA. This CDR3 has 15 amino acids. V lost 5 bases and J lost 2, with 15 bases in between.

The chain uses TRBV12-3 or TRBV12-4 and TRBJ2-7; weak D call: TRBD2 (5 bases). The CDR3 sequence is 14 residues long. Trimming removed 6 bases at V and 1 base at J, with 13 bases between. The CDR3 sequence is CASRQTGGSYEQYF. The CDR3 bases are TGTGCCAGCAGACAGACTGGCGGGTCCTACGAGCAGTACTTC.

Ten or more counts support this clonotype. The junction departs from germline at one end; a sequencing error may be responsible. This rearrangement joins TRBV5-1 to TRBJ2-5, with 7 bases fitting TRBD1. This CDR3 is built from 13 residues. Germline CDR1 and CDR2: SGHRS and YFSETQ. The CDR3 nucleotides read TGCGCCAGCAGGTTGGGACAGCAAGAGACCCAGTACTTC. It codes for CASRLGQQETQYF.

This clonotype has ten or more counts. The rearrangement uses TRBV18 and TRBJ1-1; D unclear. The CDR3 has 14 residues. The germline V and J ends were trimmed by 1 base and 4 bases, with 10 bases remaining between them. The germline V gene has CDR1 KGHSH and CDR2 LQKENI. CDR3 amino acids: CASSPLSGSTEAFF. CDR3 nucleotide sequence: TGTGCCAGCTCACCACTCAGTGGGAGCACTGAAGCTTTCTTT.

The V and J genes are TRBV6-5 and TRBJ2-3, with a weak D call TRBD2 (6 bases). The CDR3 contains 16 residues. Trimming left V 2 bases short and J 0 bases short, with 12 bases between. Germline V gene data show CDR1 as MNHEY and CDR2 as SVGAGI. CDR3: CASSYTPGVSTDTQYF. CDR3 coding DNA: TGTGCCAGCAGTTACACCCCGGGGGTGAGCACAGATACGCAGTATTTT.

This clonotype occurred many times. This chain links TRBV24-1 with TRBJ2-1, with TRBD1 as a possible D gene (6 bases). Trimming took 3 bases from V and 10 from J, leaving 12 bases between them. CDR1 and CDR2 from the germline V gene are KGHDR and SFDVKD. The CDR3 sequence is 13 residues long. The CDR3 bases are TGTGCCACCAGTGATCAAATCAGGGGCGAGCAGTTCTTC. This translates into CATSDQIRGEQFF.

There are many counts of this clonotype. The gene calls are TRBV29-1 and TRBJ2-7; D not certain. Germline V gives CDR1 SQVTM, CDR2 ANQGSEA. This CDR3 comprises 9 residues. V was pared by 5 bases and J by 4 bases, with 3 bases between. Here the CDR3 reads CSVLYEQYF. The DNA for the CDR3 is TGCAGCGTTCTATACGAGCAGTACTTC.

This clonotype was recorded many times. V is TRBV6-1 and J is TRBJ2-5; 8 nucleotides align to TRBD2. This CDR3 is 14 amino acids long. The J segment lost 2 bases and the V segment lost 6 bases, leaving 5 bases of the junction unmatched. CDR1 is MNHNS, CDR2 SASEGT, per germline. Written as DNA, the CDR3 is TGTGCCAGCAGGCCGGGAGGGCCTCAAGAGACCCAGTACTTC. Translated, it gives CASRPGGPQETQYF.

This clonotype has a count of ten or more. This CDR3 is CASSSSQGSNYGYTF. CDR3 nucleotides: TGCGCCAGCAGCTCATCACAGGGATCTAACTATGGCTACACCTTC. V is TRBV5-1 and J is TRBJ1-2; D might be TRBD1 (6 bases). Germline V gene lookup returns CDR1 SGHRS and CDR2 YFSETQ. Trimming left V 3 bases short and J 0 bases short, with 12 bases between. The CDR3 is made up of 15 amino acids.

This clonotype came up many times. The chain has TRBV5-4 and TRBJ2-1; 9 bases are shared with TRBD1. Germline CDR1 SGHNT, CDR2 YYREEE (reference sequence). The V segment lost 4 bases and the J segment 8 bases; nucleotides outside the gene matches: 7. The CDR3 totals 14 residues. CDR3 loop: CASSQTGGRDEQFF. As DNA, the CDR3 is TGTGCCAGCAGCCAGACAGGGGGGAGGGATGAGCAGTTCTTC.